This is a list of T cell receptor beta chains from one sample in a study of OX40 agonist ivuxolimab in advanced cancers. Generated by immunoSEQ multiplex PCR, the TCRdb table keeps only in-frame clones and is missing some. Of approximately 38,000 clones in the sample, 92% were seen once. The source was CD4+ or CD8+ T cells sorted from blood, collected in a trial of the OX40 agonist ivuxolimab. Receptors were obtained from an adult with an advanced solid tumor such as melanoma, head and neck, liver or kidney cancer. The CDR3 runs from the conserved cysteine through the conserved F or W. The D gene is left open where the match is weak. Not every row has a clone size; where given, it reads once, few, many or a size class.

TRBJ1-1 | TRBV18 | . | . | CASSLRGGTTEAFF | TGTGCCAGCTCACTAAGGGGGGGGACCACTGAAGCTTTCTTT
TRBJ2-7 | TRBV13 | . | TRBD1 | CASSSPPGRQGAGEQYF | TGTGCCAGCAGCTCACCCCCGGGGCGACAGGGGGCGGGCGAGCAGTACTTC
TRBJ2-1 | TRBV6-6 | once | TRBD2 | CASGFAELAGINEQFF | TGTGCCAGTGGGTTCGCCGAACTAGCGGGCATCAATGAGCAGTTCTTC
TRBJ2-1 | TRBV4-3 | . | . | CASSSRGLGEQFF | TGCGCCAGCAGCTCCCGCGGGTTAGGAGAGCAGTTCTTC
TRBJ1-4 | TRBV7-9 | . | . | CASSLVREKLFF | TGTGCCAGCAGCTTAGTTCGCGAAAAACTGTTTTTT
TRBJ2-3 | TRBV5-6 | . | TRBD1 | CASSLDGTASTDTQYF | TGTGCCAGCAGCTTGGATGGGACAGCTAGCACAGATACGCAGTATTTT
TRBJ1-5 | TRBV18 | . | . | CASSPIRGGNQPQHF | TGTGCCAGCTCACCAATCAGGGGCGGCAATCAGCCCCAGCATTTT
TRBJ2-2 | TRBV27 | once | TRBD1 | CASSLTGTGELFF | TGTGCCAGCAGCCTGACAGGGACCGGGGAGCTGTTTTTT
TRBJ2-3 | TRBV6-5 | medium-sized | . | CATPLGKTGQYF | TGTGCCACACCCCTCGGAAAAACGGGACAGTATTTT
TRBJ2-1 | TRBV7-2 | . | TRBD2 | CASSPLAGSNNEQFF | TGTGCCAGCAGCCCGTTAGCGGGGAGCAACAATGAGCAGTTCTTC
TRBJ1-3 | TRBV28 | . | TRBD1 | CASEGQDRLSGNTIYF | TGTGCCAGTGAGGGACAGGACCGTCTCTCTGGAAACACCATATATTTT
TRBJ2-5 | TRBV5-8 | . | . | CASSLGRTQETQYF | TGTGCCAGCAGCTTGGGGAGGACCCAAGAGACCCAGTACTTC
TRBJ2-2 | TRBV11-3 | once | . | CASSLAGTGELFF | TGTGCCAGCAGCTTAGCGGGCACCGGAGAGCTGTTTTTT
TRBJ2-1 | TRBV5-5 | . | . | CASSPSGGGINEQFF | TGTGCCAGCAGCCCTTCCGGAGGGGGGATCAATGAGCAGTTCTTC
TRBJ2-1 | TRBV6-5 | few | . | CASSYLPPVAYNEQFF | TGTGCCAGCAGTTACCTACCCCCGGTGGCCTACAATGAGCAGTTCTTC
TRBJ1-1 | TRBV2 | . | . | CASDKLNTEAFF | TGTGCCAGCGATAAGTTGAACACTGAAGCTTTCTTT
TRBJ1-4 | TRBV19 | . | . | CASSMGAGTEKLFF | TGTGCCAGTAGTATGGGGGCAGGGACTGAAAAACTGTTTTTT
TRBJ1-3 | TRBV7-9 | medium-sized | . | CASSTLPAESSGNTIYF | TGTGCCAGCAGCACCCTGCCAGCGGAAAGCTCTGGAAACACCATATATTTT
TRBJ2-5 | TRBV5-1 | . | TRBD2 | CASSPAGGPGETQYF | TGCGCCAGCAGCCCAGCGGGAGGGCCGGGAGAGACCCAGTACTTC
TRBJ1-2 | TRBV10-3 | . | . | CAISESSGIRYGYTF | TGTGCCATCAGTGAGTCGTCAGGGATTCGCTATGGCTACACCTTC
TRBJ2-3 | TRBV6-5 | . | TRBD2 | CASSLLREGTDTQYF | TGTGCCAGCAGTTTATTGCGGGAGGGCACAGATACGCAGTATTTT
TRBJ2-5 | TRBV6-5 | . | . | CASTSWDKQETQYF | TGTGCCAGCACCTCGTGGGACAAACAAGAGACCCAGTACTTC
TRBJ1-1 | TRBV30 | . | . | CARRWRENTEAFF | TGTGCCCGAAGGTGGAGAGAGAACACTGAAGCTTTCTTT
TRBJ2-7 | TRBV13 | . | TRBD1 | CASSLGAPTGTGYTYEQYF | TGTGCCAGCAGCTTAGGGGCCCCGACCGGGACAGGATATACCTACGAGCAGTACTTC
TRBJ2-7 | TRBV6-6 | . | TRBD1 | CASSYSPTRGTGLF | TGTGCCAGCAGTTACTCCCCCACTCGTGGGACAGGGCTCTTC
TRBJ2-1 | TRBV27 | . | . | CASRTGVQNEQFF | TGTGCCAGCAGGACAGGTGTTCAGAATGAGCAGTTCTTC
TRBJ2-7 | TRBV27 | . | . | CASSTHWGTSSYEQYF | TGTGCCAGCAGCACCCATTGGGGAACTAGCTCCTACGAGCAGTACTTC
TRBJ1-2 | TRBV13 | few | . | CASSLGRAAPGYTF | TGTGCCAGCAGCTTAGGCCGGGCAGCTCCTGGCTACACCTTC
TRBJ1-1 | TRBV13 | . | TRBD1 | CASSTGAVNTEAFF | TGTGCCAGCAGCACAGGGGCTGTGAACACTGAAGCTTTCTTT
TRBJ1-3 | TRBV5-6 | . | . | CASSLGRSVSGNTIYF | TGTGCCAGCAGCTTGGGGCGCAGCGTCTCTGGAAACACCATATATTTT
TRBJ2-2 | TRBV7-2 | . | TRBD2 | CASSLVPGLSAGELFF | TGTGCCAGCAGCTTAGTACCGGGACTATCGGCCGGGGAGCTGTTTTTT
TRBJ2-7 | TRBV11-1 | once | . | CASSFRGASPDYEQYF | TGTGCCAGCAGCTTCCGCGGGGCAAGCCCGGACTACGAGCAGTACTTC
TRBJ1-1 | TRBV4-1 | . | TRBD1 | CASSHLTGANTEAFF | TGCGCCAGCAGCCACCTGACAGGGGCGAACACTGAAGCTTTCTTT
TRBJ2-7 | TRBV5-1 | . | . | CASSPGGRGGDEQYF | TGCGCCAGCAGCCCCGGGGGCCGGGGAGGAGACGAGCAGTACTTC
TRBJ2-5 | TRBV27 | once | . | CASSLNTQRETQYF | TGTGCCAGCAGTTTAAACACCCAACGAGAGACCCAGTACTTC
TRBJ2-3 | TRBV19 | . | TRBD1 | CASTPGQALFSTDTQYF | TGTGCCAGTACTCCCGGACAGGCCCTATTTAGCACAGATACGCAGTATTTT
TRBJ2-1 | TRBV7-9 | . | . | CASSSRWGEQFF | TGTGCCAGCAGCTCCCGTTGGGGTGAGCAGTTCTTC
TRBJ1-2 | TRBV10-3 | . | . | CAISESGGGYYGYTF | TGTGCCATCAGTGAGTCCGGGGGAGGATACTATGGCTACACCTTC
TRBJ2-3 | TRBV14 | . | . | CASSPFSSSTDTQYF | TGTGCCAGCAGCCCTTTTTCGTCTAGCACAGATACGCAGTATTTT
TRBJ1-5 | TRBV27 | . | . | CASSFRVPRSNQPQHF | TGTGCCAGCAGTTTTAGGGTCCCCCGAAGCAATCAGCCCCAGCATTTT
TRBJ1-2 | TRBV27 | . | TRBD1 | CASRGTGHMEVYGYTF | TGTGCCAGCAGGGGGACAGGGCATATGGAAGTTTACGGCTACACCTTC
TRBJ2-3 | TRBV5-1 | . | TRBD2 | CASSLAETGLAGSTDTQYF | TGCGCCAGCAGCTTGGCCGAGACCGGACTAGCGGGGAGCACAGATACGCAGTATTTT
TRBJ1-3 | TRBV30 | . | . | CASVEYSGNTIYF | TGTGCGTCTGTGGAATACTCTGGAAACACCATATATTTT
TRBJ2-1 | TRBV7-2 | once | . | CASSLGGLASRNEQFF | TGTGCCAGCAGCTTAGGAGGGCTAGCGTCGCGCAATGAGCAGTTCTTC
TRBJ2-1 | TRBV9 | . | . | CASSAGHPNEQFF | TGTGCCAGCAGCGCGGGACACCCTAATGAGCAGTTCTTC
TRBJ2-3 | TRBV27 | once | TRBD2 | CASSLAGTSGLGTDTQYF | TGTGCCAGCAGTTTAGCCGGGACTAGCGGTTTGGGCACAGATACGCAGTATTTT
TRBJ2-1 | TRBV5-5 | once | TRBD1 | CASSFDRGSYEQFF | TGTGCCAGCAGCTTTGACAGGGGTTCGTATGAGCAGTTCTTC
TRBJ2-1 | TRBV9 | . | TRBD2 | CASSGPTKTGTSAYNEQFF | TGTGCCAGCAGCGGGCCTACAAAGACCGGGACTAGCGCCTACAATGAGCAGTTCTTC
TRBJ2-1 | TRBV5-6 | once | TRBD2 | CASSLATSGRAGWNEQFF | TGTGCCAGCAGCTTGGCAACGAGCGGGAGGGCCGGGTGGAATGAGCAGTTCTTC
TRBJ1-1 | TRBV10-2 | . | TRBD1 | CASYGTVGENTEAFF | TGCGCCAGCTACGGGACAGTTGGAGAGAACACTGAAGCTTTCTTT
TRBJ2-5 | TRBV25-1 | . | TRBD2 | CASSEAGAETQYF | TGTGCCAGCAGTGAAGCGGGAGCGGAGACCCAGTACTTC
TRBJ2-3 | TRBV7-6 | . | TRBD2 | CASSLLAGRTDTQYF | TGTGCCAGCAGCTTACTAGCGGGACGCACAGATACGCAGTATTTT
TRBJ1-1 | TRBV30 | . | . | CAWITKPMNTEAFF | TGTGCCTGGATTACAAAGCCCATGAACACTGAAGCTTTCTTT
TRBJ2-3 | TRBV6-4 | . | TRBD1 | CASSEGQGTDTQYF | TGTGCCAGCAGTGAGGGACAGGGCACAGATACGCAGTATTTT
TRBJ2-2 | TRBV9 | once | . | CASSVDQGAGELFF | TGTGCCAGCAGCGTAGATCAGGGCGCCGGGGAGCTGTTTTTT
TRBJ2-3 | TRBV9 | . | TRBD1 | CASNGGQGADTQYF | TGTGCCAGCAATGGCGGACAGGGGGCAGATACGCAGTATTTT
TRBJ2-1 | TRBV9 | . | . | CASSAGSSNEQFF | TGTGCCAGCAGCGCGGGATCGTCCAATGAGCAGTTCTTC
TRBJ1-2 | TRBV29-1 | . | . | CSVVREMGGYTF | TGCAGCGTTGTAAGGGAGATGGGCGGCTACACCTTC
TRBJ2-5 | TRBV4-3 | . | TRBD1 | CASSLGTGDRTQYF | TGCGCCAGCAGCCTTGGGACAGGGGATAGGACCCAGTACTTC
TRBJ2-1 | TRBV10-3 | once | . | CATRTGRVNEQFF | TGTGCCACAAGGACAGGGAGGGTGAATGAGCAGTTCTTC